The 27 T cell receptor beta chains in this list originate from one sample, sequenced in a study of blood T cell repertoires in COVID-19 (dated by TCRdb to the early 2020s). To prepare the library, the immunoSEQ multiplex PCR assay was applied. As stored in TCRdb, this immuneACCESS dataset retains in-frame rearrangements with V and J assigned. A fraction of the clones does not appear; measured against another copy, unresolved V genes explain less than half of the discrepancy, and the remainder lacks a known reason. Across this sample there are approximately 350,000 clones, with roughly 90% seen only once. About 3% of the sample lies in the top ten. The sequenced material came from peripheral blood. These receptor sequences come from a woman aged 25-40 years with COVID-19, enrolled during active disease.

The V call is TRBV5-1, the J call TRBJ1-2, with 11 bases matching TRBD1. Germline values: CDR1 SGHRS, CDR2 YFSETQ. The V gene end was trimmed by 1 base and the J gene end by 6 bases; junction bases not matched to a gene: 11. The CDR3 runs to 17 residues. The chain's CDR3 is CASSLNAQGQGANGYTF. The DNA for the CDR3 is TGCGCCAGCAGCTTGAACGCTCAAGGACAGGGGGCTAATGGCTACACCTTC.

This chain links TRBV6-2 or TRBV6-3 with TRBJ1-2; 7 bases agree with TRBD1. The CDR3 has 15 amino acids. Germline assignment: CDR1 MNHEY and CDR2 SVGEGT. J gave up 4 bases and V 3 bases, and 8 bases lay outside the gene matches. The CDR3 DNA sequence: TGTGCCAGCAGTTATGGCGGCAGGGGGTCCTATGGCTACACCTTC. Encoded protein: CASSYGGRGSYGYTF.

As regards this clone: Distinct nucleotide sequences in the sample also encode this CDR3. The gene calls are TRBV28 and TRBJ1-6; 10 bases map to TRBD1. The germline gives CDR1 MDHEN, CDR2 SYDVKM. V lost 4 bases, J lost 10 bases, and 7 bases stayed unmatched. The length of the CDR3 is 15 residues. The chain's CDR3 is CASSSPGQGNSPLHF. The CDR3 region has the DNA TGTGCCAGCAGTTCTCCGGGACAGGGGAACTCACCCCTCCACTTT.

In nucleotides, the CDR3 is TGTGCCTGGAGTGTGACAGGCTATGGCTACACCTTC. Its protein is CAWSVTGYGYTF. The chain combines TRBV30 with TRBJ1-2; tentatively, D is TRBD1 (6 bases). Germline assignment: CDR1 GTSNPN and CDR2 SVGIG (reference sequence). The CDR3 covers 12 residues. The germline V and J ends were trimmed by 0 bases and 4 bases, with 6 bases remaining between them.

V is TRBV12-5 and J is TRBJ2-1, with D possibly matching TRBD2 (5 bases). Germline V lookup: CDR1 LGHNT, CDR2 FRNRAP. The CDR3 spans 15 residues. V was clipped by 6 bases and J by 5 bases, with 17 bases between them. CDR3 protein: CASGHGLIENNEQFF. In nucleotides, the CDR3 is TGTGCTAGTGGCCACGGACTCATCGAGAACAATGAGCAGTTCTTC. Drawing the rest from reference TRBV12-5 and TRBJ2-1, the complete variable domain is DARVTQTPRHKVTEMGQEVTMRCQPILGHNTVFWYRQTMMQGLELLAYFRNRAPLDDSGMPKDRFSAEMPDATLATLKIQPSEPRDSAVYFCASGHGLIENNEQFFGPGTRLTVL.

This rearrangement joins TRBV7-8 to TRBJ2-5; unclear D gene. This CDR3 contains 11 residues. Trimming removed 2 bases at V and 9 bases at J, with 7 bases between. Germline V gives CDR1 SGHVS, CDR2 FQNEAQ. The CDR3 nucleotides read TGTGCCAGCAGCTTATTAACTCCCCAGTACTTC. As protein: CASSLLTPQYF.

This sequence joins TRBV6-6 and TRBJ2-2; TRBD1 aligns across 10 bases. The trim removed 7 bases at V and 8 bases at J, leaving 10 bases unmatched. Germline V gene data show CDR1 as MNHNY and CDR2 as SVGAGI (reference sequence). The CDR3 sequence is 15 residues long. CDR3 region: CASTPNRDRGGELFF. CDR3 sequence (DNA): TGTGCCAGCACCCCGAATCGGGACAGGGGAGGGGAGCTGTTTTTT.

V is TRBV6-1 and J is TRBJ1-2; 7 bases are shared with TRBD1. Germline V gene sequence: CDR1 MNHNS, CDR2 SASEGT. With 4 bases clipped from V and 3 bases from J, the junction kept 14 bases outside the gene matches. CDR3 size: 17 residues. The CDR3 DNA reads TGTGCCAGCAGTGCGTCGCCACAGGGGTGGGTTGACTATGGCTACACCTTC. Residues: CASSASPQGWVDYGYTF.

The rearrangement links TRBV18 to TRBJ1-1; D remains unclear. This CDR3 contains 13 residues. Between the trimmed V and J ends, which lost 2 bases and 3 bases, there was a span of 7 bases. Germline CDR1 KGHSH, CDR2 LQKENI. CDR3 bases: TGTGCCAGCTCACCAGGGCGGGACACTGAAGCTTTCTTT. It codes for CASSPGRDTEAFF.

This rearrangement joins TRBV6-2 or TRBV6-3 to TRBJ1-2, with unresolved D. Germline values: CDR1 MNHEY, CDR2 SVGEGT. V was clipped by 4 bases and J by 5 bases, with 26 bases between them. The CDR3 length is 18 residues. The CDR3 bases are TGTGCCAGCAGTTCGACACCGCTGAGTCCCTCAAGTGTTTATGGCTACACCTTC. This sequence encodes CASSSTPLSPSSVYGYTF.

The chain couples TRBV2 to TRBJ2-1; 15 bases line up with TRBD2. The germline V gene encodes CDR1 SNHLY and CDR2 FYNNEI. V gave up 9 bases and J gave up 5 bases; unmatched junction bases: 5. This CDR3 region has 15 residues. The CDR3 bases are TGTGCCAGAGGGACTAGCGGGGGGACCCACAATGAGCAGTTCTTC. It translates to CARGTSGGTHNEQFF.

V gene TRBV7-8 combines with J gene TRBJ1-1; 9 nucleotides agree with TRBD1. The V segment lost 1 base and the J segment 5 bases; nucleotides outside the gene matches: 2. Germline CDR1 is SGHVS and CDR2 is FQNEAQ. The CDR3 loop spans 14 amino acids. The CDR3 loop reads CASSLGTGETEAFF. The DNA for the CDR3 is TGTGCCAGCAGCTTAGGGACAGGGGAGACTGAAGCTTTCTTT.

This chain links TRBV7-2 with TRBJ2-1; TRBD2 aligns across 14 bases. Germline CDR1 is SGHTA and CDR2 is FQGNSA. This CDR3 region has 16 residues. V lost 5 bases, J lost 6 bases, and 6 bases stayed unmatched. As DNA, the CDR3 is TGTGCCAGCAGCCCTCCGGGACTAGCGGGAGTCAATGAGCAGTTCTTC. Translation: CASSPPGLAGVNEQFF.

This clone has only one observation. The J gene is TRBJ1-2, the V gene TRBV6-1, with D unclear. The CDR3 is 14 amino acids. The germline V gene has CDR1 MNHNS and CDR2 SASEGT. V was cut by 2 bases and J by 4 bases, with 11 bases left in between. In DNA, the CDR3 is TGTGCCAGCAGTGAAATTGGGAGCTCCTATGGCTACACCTTC. This gives the protein CASSEIGSSYGYTF.

The J gene is TRBJ1-3, the V gene TRBV25-1, with D possibly matching TRBD1 (5 bases). The V end lost 11 bases, the J end lost 2 bases, and 16 bases lay between the germline ends. The germline V gene has CDR1 MGHDK and CDR2 SYGVNS. CDR3 length: 14 amino acids. The CDR3 bases are TGTGCCGTCCGGGAGGGGTCGCCTGGAAACACCATATATTTT. It yields the protein CAVREGSPGNTIYF.

The chain recombines TRBV14 with TRBJ2-7; D may be TRBD1 (7 bases). V dropped 5 bases and J dropped 8 bases, with 16 bases sitting between them. Germline V gene data show CDR1 as SGHDN and CDR2 as FVKESK. This CDR3 contains 13 residues. CDR3 DNA: TGTGCCAGCAGCACAGACAGGGCGGGGAAGCAGTACGTC. This codes for CASSTDRAGKQYV.

The chain carries TRBV7-6 and TRBJ2-6; 10 positions match TRBD1. Looked up from germline, CDR1 is SGHVS and CDR2 is FNYEAQ. This CDR3 contains 17 residues. Trimming removed 1 base from V and 0 bases from J; junction bases left unmatched: 0. The CDR3: CASSLGDRGSGANVLTF. CDR3 nucleotide sequence: TGTGCCAGCAGCTTAGGGGACAGGGGCTCTGGGGCCAACGTCCTGACTTTC.

On this clone itself: The sample holds other DNA sequences that translate to the same CDR3. The J gene is TRBJ2-5, the V gene TRBV4-3; the D gene is possibly TRBD2 (6 bases). The germline CDR1 and CDR2 sequences are LGHNA and YSLEER. V lost 1 base, J lost 4 bases, and 13 bases lay in between. CDR3 length equals 15 residues. The CDR3 is CASSQGGGASETQYF. The CDR3 nucleotides read TGCGCCAGCAGCCAAGGCGGCGGGGCTTCAGAGACCCAGTACTTC.

The rearrangement uses TRBV27 and TRBJ2-2; tentatively, D is TRBD2 (6 bases). In germline, CDR1 is MNHEY, CDR2 SMNVEV (reference sequence). The length of the CDR3 is 16 residues. V was cut by 1 base and J by 3 bases, with 12 bases left in between. In nucleotides, the CDR3 is TGTGCCAGCAGTTTATGGCTAGCGTCAGACACCGGGGAGCTGTTTTTT. Its translation is CASSLWLASDTGELFF.

CDR3 DNA sequence: TGTGCCAGCAGTGGGGGGGCTAGCAATCAGCCCCAGCATTTT. The encoded protein is CASSGGASNQPQHF. J is TRBJ1-5 and V is TRBV28; weak D call: TRBD1 (6 bases). V was cut by 5 bases and J by 0 bases, with 8 bases left in between. CDR1 and CDR2 (germline): MDHEN, SYDVKM. The CDR3 has 14 residues.

This sequence joins TRBV6-1 and TRBJ1-5; tentatively, D is TRBD1 (5 bases). CDR1 and CDR2 (germline): MNHNS, SASEGT. The V and J ends lost 2 bases and 5 bases respectively, with 13 bases between them. The CDR3 covers 15 residues. CDR3 amino acids: CASSENGWGHQPQHF. As DNA, the CDR3 is TGTGCCAGCAGTGAAAATGGGTGGGGCCATCAGCCCCAGCATTTT.

The CDR3 spells CASRRGQGAYGYTF. For the CDR3, the DNA is TGTGCCAGCAGACGCGGACAGGGTGCCTATGGCTACACCTTC. The chain recombines TRBV6-5 with TRBJ1-2, with 8 positions matching TRBD1. The CDR3 has 14 residues. The germline V gene encodes CDR1 MNHEY and CDR2 SVGAGI. The ends lost 6 bases at V and 4 bases at J; junction bases unmatched: 7.

The rearrangement links TRBV20-1 to TRBJ2-5, with D possibly matching TRBD2 (7 bases). Germline V CDR1 and CDR2: DFQATT, SNEGSKA (reference sequence). CDR3 length equals 13 residues. With 3 bases removed from V and 5 bases from J, the gap between germline ends came to 13 bases. The CDR3 coding sequence is TGCAGTGCTAGTTTGGGGGGGCGCGAGACCCAGTACTTC. Encoded protein: CSASLGGRETQYF.

The chain carries TRBV4-3 and TRBJ2-2; TRBD1 aligns across 8 bases. Germline CDR1 and CDR2: LGHNA and YSLEER. The CDR3 extends over 16 amino acids. The trim removed 4 bases at V and 5 bases at J, leaving 9 bases unmatched. As DNA, the CDR3 is TGCGCCAGCAGCCGCGCAGGGGGCTTACTTACCGGGGAGCTGTTTTTT. It translates to CASSRAGGLLTGELFF.

The V and J genes are TRBV2 and TRBJ1-2; TRBD1 agrees at 10 bases. This CDR3 has 13 residues. Germline V lookup: CDR1 SNHLY, CDR2 FYNNEI. Trimming cost V 8 bases and J 3 bases; bases outside gene matches: 3. In DNA, the CDR3 is TGTGCCAGCCCCGGGACAGGGGACTATGGCTACACCTTC. The encoded protein is CASPGTGDYGYTF. Supplemented by reference TRBV2 and TRBJ1-2, the full variable domain reads EPEVTQTPSHQVTQMGQEVILRCVPISNHLYFYWYRQILGQKVEFLVSFYNNEISEKSEIFDDQFSVERPDGSNFTLKIRSTKLEDSAMYFCASPGTGDYGYTFGSGTRLTVV.

CDR3 region: CASSRGTRGDTGELFF. The CDR3 nucleotides read TGCGCCAGCAGCAGGGGGACTAGAGGTGACACCGGGGAGCTGTTTTTT. J is TRBJ2-2 and V is TRBV5-1, with 8 nucleotides matching TRBD2. This CDR3 spans 16 amino acids. Germline V gives CDR1 SGHRS, CDR2 YFSETQ. With V trimmed by 4 bases and J by 3 bases, 8 bases remained unmatched. Full variable domain (remainder filled in from reference TRBV5-1 and TRBJ2-2): KAGVTQTPRYLIKTRGQQVTLSCSPISGHRSVSWYQQTPGQGLQFLFEYFSETQRNKGNFPGRFSGRQFSNSRSEMNVSTLELGDSALYLCASSRGTRGDTGELFFGEGSRLTVL.

This clone was observed a handful of times. The chain couples TRBV7-2 to TRBJ1-2, with D unresolved. Trimming removed 4 bases at V and 8 bases at J, with 14 bases between. Germline V CDR1 and CDR2: SGHTA, FQGNSA. This CDR3 is 13 amino acids long. The DNA of the CDR3 is TGTGCCAGCAGCTCAGGCGGACTTCGGGGCTACACCTTC. Translated: CASSSGGLRGYTF. Combining the CDR3 with reference TRBV7-2 and TRBJ1-2 gives the whole variable domain GAGVSQSPSNKVTEKGKDVELRCDPISGHTALYWYRQSLGQGLEFLIYFQGNSAPDKSGLPSDRFSAERTGGSVSTLTIQRTQQEDSAVYLCASSSGGLRGYTFGSGTRLTVV.